A single sample gave rise to the 30 T cell receptor beta chains below, sequenced in a study of blood T cells in healthy people across ages. Then a second PCR, running about 7 to 11 cycles, was carried out with a sample-barcoded 5' primer and a J-beta primer mix. TCRdb re-derived calls from the 5' RACE reads in MiXCR, one entry per CDR3 protein. The sample contains some 1.7 million distinct CDR3 sequences, roughly 27% of which appear only once. Sequences were obtained from blood. All receptors derive from a woman aged 25 to 39 in good health.

This clonotype was recorded at least ten times. The gene calls are TRBV7-9 and TRBJ2-4; 10 bases fit TRBD2. CDR1 is SEHNR, CDR2 FQNEAQ, per germline (reference sequence). The CDR3 covers 16 residues. After removal of 5 bases from V and 0 bases from J, the junction contained 4 bases not matched to a gene. The CDR3 nucleotides read TGTGCCAGCAGCCCCACTAGCGGGGTAGCCAAAAACATTCAGTACTTC. It codes for CASSPTSGVAKNIQYF.

The rearrangement joins TRBV10-3 to TRBJ2-1, with 14 nucleotides matching TRBD2. After removal of 8 bases from V and 7 bases from J, the junction contained 4 bases not matched to a gene. The CDR3 is made up of 14 amino acids. Germline-derived CDR1 and CDR2 are ENHRY and SYGVKD. CDR3 residues: CAIATSGGENEQFF. The CDR3 bases are TGTGCCATCGCGACTAGCGGGGGGGAAAATGAGCAGTTCTTC.

This clonotype was seen more than once but under ten times. CDR3 DNA: TGTGCCAGCAGCGTATCGGCAGGGGGCGAAGCTTTCTTT. Translating it yields CASSVSAGGEAFF. V gene TRBV9 combines with J gene TRBJ1-1; TRBD1 aligns across 8 bases. From germline, CDR1 is SGDLS and CDR2 YYNGEE. There are 13 residues in the CDR3. Trimming at V came to 1 base and at J to 8 bases, leaving 4 bases not matched to a gene. Using reference TRBV9 and TRBJ1-1 for the parts outside the CDR3, the full variable domain is DSGVTQTPKHLITATGQRVTLRCSPRSGDLSVYWYQQSLDQGLQFLIQYYNGEERAKGNILERFSAQQFPDLHSELNLSSLELGDSALYFCASSVSAGGEAFFGQGTRLTVV.

Turning to this clonotype: One end of the junction fails to match germline, which may point to a read error. V gene TRBV6-5 combines with J gene TRBJ1-2; TRBD1 aligns across 9 bases. The CDR3 is made up of 17 amino acids. Germline values: CDR1 MNHEY, CDR2 SVGAGI. CDR3 DNA sequence: TGTGACAGCAGTTCCCTCCTGACCGGGACAGGGATCTATGGCTACACCTTC. Its translation is CDSSSLLTGTGIYGYTF.

As concerns this clonotype: Possible read error: a much larger clone is one base away. The V call is TRBV12-3 or TRBV12-4, the J call TRBJ2-1, with no clear D. V was trimmed by 0 bases and J by 13 bases, leaving 13 bases between them. This CDR3 has 13 residues. CDR3 amino acids: CASSLAGGETQFF. CDR3 bases: TGTGCCAGCAGTTTAGCGGGTGGAGAGACCCAGTTCTTC.

Comment on this clonotype: One end of the junction is discordant with germline, which a read error may explain. This sequence joins TRBV6-5 and TRBJ2-7, with a tentative D call TRBD2 (7 bases). The CDR3 is 14 residues long. CDR1 and CDR2 from the germline V gene are MNHEY and SVGAGI. CDR3 sequence: CASATGRGAREQDF. In DNA, the CDR3 is TGTGCCAGTGCGACAGGACGGGGGGCTCGTGAGCAGGACTTC.

This clonotype was counted between two and nine times. The chain recombines TRBV27 with TRBJ2-2; perhaps TRBD1 as D (7 bases). Germline-derived CDR1 and CDR2 are MNHEY and SMNVEV (reference sequence). This CDR3 has 16 residues. Trimming removed 5 bases at V and 0 bases at J, with 13 bases between. The CDR3: CASSPQGRSNTGELFF. CDR3 coding DNA: TGTGCCAGCAGTCCACAGGGGAGGTCGAACACCGGGGAGCTGTTTTTT.

Of note for this clonotype: A read error is possible here, since a much larger clone lies one base away. The chain joins TRBV20-1 to TRBJ2-7; 14 nucleotides line up with TRBD2. Looked up from germline, CDR1 is DFQATT and CDR2 is SNEGSKA (reference sequence). The length of the CDR3 is 16 residues. In nucleotides, the CDR3 is TGCAGTGCCCCTCTAGCCGGGACTAGCGGGAGCTACGTGCAGTACTTC. It yields the protein CSAPLAGTSGSYVQYF.

The chain joins TRBV20-1 to TRBJ2-1, with 8 bases lining up with TRBD1. V shed 0 bases, J shed 6 bases, and the junction held 7 bases outside the gene matches. CDR3 length: 15 amino acids. CDR1 and CDR2 from the germline V gene are DFQATT and SNEGSKA (reference sequence). The CDR3 nucleotides read TGCAGTGCTAGAGACCCCCGGACAGGGACCAATGAGCAGTTCTTC. It codes for CSARDPRTGTNEQFF.

This clonotype was seen only a few times. J is TRBJ2-4 and V is TRBV20-1; TRBD2 is a possible D gene (5 bases). This CDR3 is 17 amino acids long. Per the germline V gene, CDR1 is DFQATT and CDR2 is SNEGSKA (reference sequence). The V end lost 1 base, the J end lost 3 bases, and 19 bases lay between the germline ends. In DNA, the CDR3 is TGCAGTGCTAGAGCGGACTCCGGTCACCTAGTCAAAAACATTCAGTACTTC. Protein sequence: CSARADSGHLVKNIQYF.

In this sample, this clonotype turned up once. A read error may explain this, as a much larger clone is one base away. The chain has TRBV9 and TRBJ2-1, with D unresolved. This CDR3 is built from 14 residues. With 0 bases removed from V and 8 bases from J, the gap between germline ends came to 12 bases. CDR1 SGDLS and CDR2 YYNGEE come from the germline V gene. The CDR3: CASSVVSQVDEQFF. The CDR3 coding sequence is TGTGCCAGCAGCGTAGTTAGCCAGGTAGATGAGCAGTTCTTC.

CDR3 DNA: TGTGCCAGCAGCCCGGACGGACTCTTACTCTACACCTTC. Translating gives CASSPDGLLLYTF. This chain connects TRBV6-4 to TRBJ1-2; D ambiguous. The CDR3 has 13 residues. Germline CDR1 reads MRHNA; CDR2 reads SNTAGT. V shed 6 bases and J shed 10 bases, with 18 bases lying between them.

This clonotype was picked up a small number of times. The rearrangement uses TRBV12-3 or TRBV12-4 and TRBJ1-2; D may be TRBD1 (5 bases). Trimming removed 6 bases from V and 8 bases from J, with 16 bases in between. The CDR3 covers 13 residues. Here the CDR3 reads CASRGTARQGYTF. In DNA, the CDR3 is TGTGCCAGCAGGGGGACTGCCAGACAAGGCTACACCTTC.

The rearrangement joins TRBV7-2 to TRBJ2-4, with TRBD1 matching 10 bases. The CDR3 length is 15 residues. Germline V gene lookup returns CDR1 SGHTA and CDR2 FQGNSA. The trim removed 4 bases at V and 6 bases at J, leaving 6 bases unmatched. The CDR3 DNA sequence: TGTGCCAGCAGCTCTACTAGGACAGGGGGAAACATTCAGTACTTC. Translation: CASSSTRTGGNIQYF.

This chain uses TRBV7-9 with TRBJ2-5, with a possible D match to TRBD2 (5 bases). Germline lookup yields CDR1 SEHNR and CDR2 FQNEAQ (reference sequence). This CDR3 is 15 amino acids long. V lost 6 bases to trimming and J lost 11 bases, with 25 bases between them. CDR3 protein: CASSSTRTSFNEQYF. In DNA, the CDR3 is TGTGCCAGCAGTTCCACCCGGACTTCGTTTAATGAGCAGTACTTC.

The gene calls are TRBV20-1 and TRBJ1-1; D is possibly TRBD1 (6 bases). This CDR3 is 14 amino acids long. Germline lookup yields CDR1 DFQATT and CDR2 SNEGSKA (reference sequence). Trimming pared 2 bases from V and 1 base from J, leaving 11 bases between. CDR3 amino acids: CSARPMTGNTEAFF. The CDR3 bases are TGCAGTGCTAGACCCATGACAGGGAACACTGAAGCTTTCTTT.

This clonotype was observed a few times. The chain has TRBV29-1 and TRBJ2-1; TRBD2 matches at 7 bases. The CDR3 runs to 12 residues. After removal of 1 base from V and 12 bases from J, the junction contained 6 bases not matched to a gene. Germline V gene data show CDR1 as SQVTM and CDR2 as ANQGSEA. CDR3 region: CSVEVESSGQFF. In nucleotides, the CDR3 is TGCAGCGTTGAAGTAGAGTCTAGCGGGCAGTTCTTC.

This clonotype was seen ten or more times. The V gene is TRBV20-1, the J gene TRBJ2-5; D gene unclear. Matching the DNA end better, TRBJ2-7 makes the J call doubtful. In germline, CDR1 is DFQATT, CDR2 SNEGSKA (reference sequence). CDR3 length: 12 amino acids. CDR3 nucleotides: TGCAGTGCTAGAGATTCCAGTCGCGAGCAGTACTTC. As protein: CSARDSSREQYF.

This clonotype has just a few counts. The V gene is TRBV6-5, the J gene TRBJ1-5; D is possibly TRBD1 (6 bases). Germline V gives CDR1 MNHEY, CDR2 SVGAGI. The CDR3 length is 15 residues. The V end was cut by 5 bases, the J end by 7 bases, with 18 bases between. CDR3 amino acids: CASSEQGYQGQPQHF. For the CDR3, the DNA is TGTGCCAGCAGTGAACAGGGTTACCAGGGGCAGCCCCAGCATTTT.

The chain recombines TRBV2 with TRBJ2-7; TRBD1 might be the D (6 bases). Germline lookup yields CDR1 SNHLY and CDR2 FYNNEI. The CDR3 runs to 14 residues. V was shortened by 6 bases and J by 4 bases, with 16 bases between the two germline ends. CDR3 nucleotide sequence: TGTGCCAGCAGGGAACAGGGTTTAATTTACGAGCAGTACTTC. This encodes CASREQGLIYEQYF. Full variable domain (rest looked up from reference TRBV2 and TRBJ2-7): EPEVTQTPSHQVTQMGQEVILRCVPISNHLYFYWYRQILGQKVEFLVSFYNNEISEKSEIFDDQFSVERPDGSNFTLKIRSTKLEDSAMYFCASREQGLIYEQYFGPGTRLTVT.

This clonotype was seen ten or more times. The chain links TRBV20-1 to TRBJ2-4, with D maybe TRBD2 (5 bases). V lost 2 bases and J 2 bases, leaving 13 bases between the germline ends. The germline gives CDR1 DFQATT, CDR2 SNEGSKA (reference sequence). The CDR3 is 15 residues long. The DNA of the CDR3 is TGCAGTGCTAGACCACCACTAGATTCCAAAAACATTCAGTACTTC. The encoded protein is CSARPPLDSKNIQYF.

The rearrangement joins TRBV7-2 to TRBJ2-5, with TRBD2 matching 7 bases. The CDR3 runs to 14 residues. V lost 8 bases and J lost 5; bases outside the gene matches: 11. Germline V gene lookup returns CDR1 SGHTA and CDR2 FQGNSA. CDR3 region: CASFGGGPGETQYF. For the CDR3, the DNA is TGTGCCAGCTTCGGGGGAGGGCCAGGGGAGACCCAGTACTTC.

The gene calls are TRBV7-9 and TRBJ2-1; D is unresolved. The length of the CDR3 is 13 residues. CDR1 and CDR2 (germline): SEHNR, FQNEAQ (reference sequence). The V and J ends lost 5 bases and 5 bases respectively, with 10 bases between them. CDR3 nucleotides: TGTGCCAGCAGCCCCGTAGGAGACAATGAGCAGTTCTTC. Its protein product is CASSPVGDNEQFF.

This clonotype has a handful of counts. Written as DNA, the CDR3 is TGTGCCAGCAGCTTCGGGGACACTGATCAGCCCCAGCATTTT. Its protein is CASSFGDTDQPQHF. V usage is TRBV6-5 and J usage is TRBJ1-5; tentative D call: TRBD1 (6 bases). This CDR3 is 14 amino acids long. V lost 6 bases and J lost 5, with 14 bases in between. Germline V gene lookup returns CDR1 MNHEY and CDR2 SVGAGI.

The CDR3 spells CASSQDRVLDGYTF. The CDR3 DNA is TGCGCCAGCAGTCAGGACAGGGTGTTAGATGGCTACACCTTC. The chain couples TRBV5-1 to TRBJ1-2, with 8 bases lining up with TRBD1. Unmatched junction bases numbered 9, after V lost 5 bases and J lost 6 bases. The CDR3 is 14 residues long. Per germline, CDR1 SGHRS and CDR2 YFSETQ.

This clonotype was counted only a few times. This chain connects TRBV7-2 to TRBJ2-1; D is possibly TRBD2 (6 bases). Germline V lookup: CDR1 SGHTA, CDR2 FQGNSA. The CDR3 loop spans 16 amino acids. V was clipped by 5 bases and J by 4 bases, with 18 bases between them. CDR3: CASSHGGVGEYNEQFF. The CDR3 DNA reads as TGTGCCAGCAGCCACGGGGGTGTCGGGGAATACAATGAGCAGTTCTTC.

The genes are TRBV7-9 and TRBJ2-1; D perhaps matches TRBD2 (6 bases). CDR1 SEHNR and CDR2 FQNEAQ come from the germline V gene (reference sequence). Trimming left V 5 bases short and J 5 bases short, with 16 bases between. CDR3 size: 15 residues. The CDR3 reads CASSPSSVGNNEQFF. CDR3 sequence (DNA): TGTGCCAGCAGCCCTTCTAGCGTGGGGAACAATGAGCAGTTCTTC.

This clonotype was detected only a few times. The chain links TRBV2 to TRBJ2-1; TRBD1 matches 10 bases. V lost 7 bases, J lost 8 bases, and 5 bases stayed unmatched. CDR3 size: 13 residues. CDR1 is SNHLY and CDR2 is FYNNEI in the germline V gene. CDR3 sequence reads: CASKPGQGYEQFF. The CDR3 DNA follows: TGTGCCAGCAAGCCGGGACAGGGGTATGAGCAGTTCTTC. Full variable domain (remainder filled in from reference TRBV2 and TRBJ2-1): EPEVTQTPSHQVTQMGQEVILRCVPISNHLYFYWYRQILGQKVEFLVSFYNNEISEKSEIFDDQFSVERPDGSNFTLKIRSTKLEDSAMYFCASKPGQGYEQFFGPGTRLTVL.

The CDR3 is CASSLHAGLTNYGYTF. CDR3 sequence (DNA): TGTGCCAGCAGTCTCCACGCTGGGCTAACTAACTATGGCTACACCTTC. The V gene is TRBV27, the J gene TRBJ1-2; D uncertain. The V and J ends lost 5 bases and 0 bases respectively, with 16 bases between them. CDR1 and CDR2 (germline): MNHEY, SMNVEV (reference sequence). The CDR3 loop spans 16 amino acids.

The CDR3 DNA is TGTGCCAGCAGCTTTAGCCTCGCGACTGGGGCCAACGTCCTGACTTTC. Its protein product is CASSFSLATGANVLTF. This rearrangement joins TRBV5-4 to TRBJ2-6, with D unresolved. The CDR3 runs 16 residues. Between the trimmed V and J ends, which lost 2 bases and 2 bases, there was a span of 11 bases. The germline V gene encodes CDR1 SGHNT and CDR2 YYREEE (reference sequence).